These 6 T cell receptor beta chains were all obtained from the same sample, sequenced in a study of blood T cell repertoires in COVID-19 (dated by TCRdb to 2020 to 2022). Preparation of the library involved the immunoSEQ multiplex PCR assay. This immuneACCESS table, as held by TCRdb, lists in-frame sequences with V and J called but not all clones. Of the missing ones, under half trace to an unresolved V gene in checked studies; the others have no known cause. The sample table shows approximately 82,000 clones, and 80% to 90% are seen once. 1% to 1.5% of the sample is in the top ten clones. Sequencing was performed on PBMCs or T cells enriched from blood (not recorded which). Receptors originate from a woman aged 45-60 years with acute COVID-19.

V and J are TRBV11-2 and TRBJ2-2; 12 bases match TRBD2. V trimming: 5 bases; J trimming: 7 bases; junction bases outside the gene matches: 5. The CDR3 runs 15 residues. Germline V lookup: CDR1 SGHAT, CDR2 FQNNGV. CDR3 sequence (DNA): TGTGCCAGCAGCCTAGCGGGAGGGCCTGTCGGGGAGCTGTTTTTT. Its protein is CASSLAGGPVGELFF. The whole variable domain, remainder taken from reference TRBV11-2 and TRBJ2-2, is EAGVAQSPRYKIIEKRQSVAFWCNPISGHATLYWYQQILGQGPKLLIQFQNNGVVDDSQLPKDRFSAERLKGVDSTLKIQPAKLEDSAVYLCASSLAGGPVGELFFGEGSRLTVL.

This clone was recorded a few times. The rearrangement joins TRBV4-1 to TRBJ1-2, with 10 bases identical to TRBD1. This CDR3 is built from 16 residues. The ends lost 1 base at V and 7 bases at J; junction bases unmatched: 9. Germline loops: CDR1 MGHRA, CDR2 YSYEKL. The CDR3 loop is CASSQAAGQGVSGYTF. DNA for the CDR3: TGCGCCAGCAGCCAAGCCGCCGGACAGGGGGTCTCTGGCTACACCTTC.

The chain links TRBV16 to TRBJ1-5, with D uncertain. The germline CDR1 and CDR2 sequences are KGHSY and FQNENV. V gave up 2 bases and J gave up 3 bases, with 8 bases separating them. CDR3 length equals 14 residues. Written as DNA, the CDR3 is TGTGCCAGCAGCCAAAGGAGATCCAATCAGCCCCAGCATTTT. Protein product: CASSQRRSNQPQHF.

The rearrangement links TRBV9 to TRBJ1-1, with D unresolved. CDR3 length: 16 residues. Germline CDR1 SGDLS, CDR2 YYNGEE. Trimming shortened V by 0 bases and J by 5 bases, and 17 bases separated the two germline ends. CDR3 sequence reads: CASSVGPEERETEAFF. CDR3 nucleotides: TGTGCCAGCAGCGTAGGCCCGGAGGAACGGGAAACTGAAGCTTTCTTT.

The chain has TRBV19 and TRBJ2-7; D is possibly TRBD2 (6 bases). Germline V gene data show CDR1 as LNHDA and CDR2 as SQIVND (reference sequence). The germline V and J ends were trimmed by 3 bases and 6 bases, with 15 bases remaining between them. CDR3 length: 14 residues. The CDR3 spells CASSITRRGGEQYF. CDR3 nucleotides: TGTGCCAGTAGTATTACGAGGAGGGGAGGCGAGCAGTACTTC.

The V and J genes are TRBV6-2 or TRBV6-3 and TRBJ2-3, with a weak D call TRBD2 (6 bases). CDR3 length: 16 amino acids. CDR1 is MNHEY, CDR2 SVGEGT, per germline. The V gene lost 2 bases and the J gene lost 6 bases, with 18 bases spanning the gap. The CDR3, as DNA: TGTGCCAGCAGTTACAATCTGGTGGAGGGCCTGGATACGCAGTATTTT. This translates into CASSYNLVEGLDTQYF.